What follows are 27 T cell receptor beta chains derived from one specimen sequenced in a study of identical twins. TCRdb ran MiXCR on the 5' RACE reads and lists one entry per CDR3 protein. The sample shows fewer than 250,000 distinct CDR3 sequences, approximately 8.3% of them seen only once. These records were also assigned to another study, of yellow fever vaccine responses in identical twins.

Input material: memory (CD45RO+) T cells sorted from blood. The receptor set was obtained from a woman between 18 and 30 years old in good health.

This clonotype was seen only a few times. The gene calls are TRBV6-5 and TRBJ2-2, with a weak D call TRBD1 (6 bases). CDR3 length: 15 residues. V lost 4 bases and J 4 bases, leaving 13 bases between the germline ends. From germline, CDR1 is MNHEY and CDR2 SVGAGI. In DNA, the CDR3 is TGTGCCAGCAGTTCCCCTCCGGACAGCACCGGGGAGCTGTTTTTT. It translates to CASSSPPDSTGELFF.

This clonotype was seen a few times. This chain connects TRBV19 to TRBJ2-7, with D hard to call. Germline V gives CDR1 LNHDA, CDR2 SQIVND (reference sequence). Trimming pared 5 bases from V and 5 bases from J, leaving 16 bases between. The CDR3 has 14 amino acids. For the CDR3, the DNA is TGTGCCAGTAGTGGGTTGGCGGCCTTGGACGAGCAGTACTTC. Encoded protein: CASSGLAALDEQYF.

This clonotype was observed at least ten times. The genes are TRBV20-1 and TRBJ2-7; unclear D gene. This CDR3 region has 14 residues. Trimming took off 6 bases at V and 2 bases at J, with 17 bases between the two ends. Germline assignment: CDR1 DFQATT and CDR2 SNEGSKA (reference sequence). The CDR3 nucleotides read TGCAGTGCCAGAAAATCCACAGCGACCTACGAGCAGTACTTC. It codes for CSARKSTATYEQYF.

The V and J genes are TRBV3-1 and TRBJ1-1; TRBD1 is a possible D gene (6 bases). This CDR3 comprises 15 residues. CDR1 and CDR2 (germline): LGHDT, YNNKEL (reference sequence). V lost 1 base and J lost 6, with 15 bases in between. In DNA form, the CDR3 reads TGTGCCAGCAGCCAAGGGGGCAACGCAGGGGCTGAAGCTTTCTTT. It encodes CASSQGGNAGAEAFF.

In this sample, this clonotype turned up many times. The chain is built from TRBV6-5 and TRBJ2-4, with D perhaps TRBD1 or TRBD2 (5 bases each). From germline, CDR1 is MNHEY and CDR2 SVGAGI. V gave up 0 bases and J gave up 7 bases, with 16 bases separating them. The CDR3 covers 16 residues. The CDR3 bases are TGTGCCAGCAGTTACTCGAGAGCCACGGGACCCAACATTCAGTACTTC. Translated: CASSYSRATGPNIQYF.

The chain has TRBV7-2 and TRBJ1-5; TRBD1 matches at 8 bases. The V gene end was trimmed by 5 bases and the J gene end by 5 bases; junction bases not matched to a gene: 8. This CDR3 is 15 amino acids long. CDR1 SGHTA and CDR2 FQGNSA come from the germline V gene. CDR3 DNA: TGTGCCAGCAGCCCAGGGGGCGCGGGCGATCAGCCCCAGCATTTT. Its protein product is CASSPGGAGDQPQHF.

This clonotype was detected a few times. The chain joins TRBV2 to TRBJ1-5; possibly TRBD1 for D (5 bases). Germline CDR1 and CDR2: SNHLY and FYNNEI. CDR3 length: 14 amino acids. The V gene lost 6 bases and the J gene lost 6 bases, with 15 bases spanning the gap. The CDR3 here is CASREGIIAQPQHF. The CDR3 DNA sequence: TGTGCCAGCAGGGAGGGGATAATTGCTCAGCCCCAGCATTTT.

This clonotype was detected ten times or more. This sequence joins TRBV7-2 and TRBJ2-1; 8 bases are a match to TRBD1. The germline CDR1 and CDR2 sequences are SGHTA and FQGNSA. J gave up 2 bases and V 6 bases, and 3 bases lay outside the gene matches. The CDR3 is 14 amino acids. The CDR3 loop reads CASSSGQAYNEQFF. CDR3 nucleotides: TGTGCCAGCAGTTCGGGACAGGCCTACAATGAGCAGTTCTTC.

In this sample, this clonotype turned up many times. V usage is TRBV20-1 and J usage is TRBJ2-1; D may be TRBD1 (5 bases). Germline V gene sequence: CDR1 DFQATT, CDR2 SNEGSKA (reference sequence). The CDR3 covers 15 residues. The V end lost 4 bases, the J end lost 8 bases, and 21 bases lay between the germline ends. For the CDR3, the DNA is TGCAGTGCTAAGGGGCCCTCGGCGCGTTCAGATGAGCAGTTCTTC. Translating it yields CSAKGPSARSDEQFF.

This clonotype has ten or more counts. CDR3 sequence (DNA): TGCGCCAGCACCTCAGGGGGAGGCACAGATACGCAGTATTTT. This sequence encodes CASTSGGGTDTQYF. The rearrangement links TRBV5-1 to TRBJ2-3; 7 bases line up with TRBD1. The CDR3 length is 14 residues. Germline V gene lookup returns CDR1 SGHRS and CDR2 YFSETQ. Losses at the gene ends were 6 bases for V and 1 base for J; bases not matched to a gene: 5.

This clonotype occurred a few times. This chain connects TRBV6-6 to TRBJ2-2; a possible D gene is TRBD1 (5 bases). CDR1 and CDR2 from the germline V gene are MNHNY and SVGAGI (reference sequence). The CDR3 contains 13 residues. The V end lost 8 bases, the J end lost 0 bases, and 7 bases lay between the germline ends. The CDR3 DNA sequence: TGTGCCAGCGGGGCCGCGAACACCGGGGAGCTGTTTTTT. It yields the protein CASGAANTGELFF.

This clonotype occurred a few times. The V and J genes are TRBV11-2 and TRBJ1-1, with a possible D match to TRBD1 (5 bases). Germline V gene data show CDR1 as SGHAT and CDR2 as FQNNGV. The CDR3 extends over 14 amino acids. V was pared by 4 bases and J by 0 bases, with 9 bases between. CDR3 amino acids: CASSWTPMNTEAFF. The CDR3 DNA reads as TGTGCCAGCAGCTGGACACCTATGAACACTGAAGCTTTCTTT.

The chain recombines TRBV11-2 with TRBJ2-2; D gene ambiguous. V was shortened by 5 bases and J by 6 bases, with 13 bases between the two germline ends. Germline V gene data show CDR1 as SGHAT and CDR2 as FQNNGV. The CDR3 extends over 14 amino acids. CDR3 coding DNA: TGTGCCAGCAGCCCGACTCGACCCGCCGGGGAGCTGTTTTTT. As protein: CASSPTRPAGELFF.

V is TRBV7-2 and J is TRBJ2-1; maybe TRBD1 (6 bases). The CDR3 sequence is 13 residues long. V lost 2 bases and J lost 5, with 7 bases in between. CDR1 SGHTA and CDR2 FQGNSA come from the germline V gene. For the CDR3, the DNA is TGTGCCAGCAGCTTACAGGGGCACAATGAGCAGTTCTTC. It yields the protein CASSLQGHNEQFF.

This clonotype was found many times. This chain joins TRBV7-6 and TRBJ1-1; 11 bases map to TRBD1. This CDR3 region has 17 residues. The V gene end was trimmed by 5 bases and the J gene end by 3 bases; junction bases not matched to a gene: 11. The germline gives CDR1 SGHVS, CDR2 FNYEAQ. The chain's CDR3 is CASSTGTGGWRDTEAFF. The DNA of the CDR3 is TGTGCCAGCAGCACGGGGACAGGGGGGTGGAGGGACACTGAAGCTTTCTTT.

The chain employs TRBV4-3 and TRBJ2-7; D call uncertain. The CDR3 loop spans 16 amino acids. Trimming removed 1 base at V and 2 bases at J, with 15 bases between. Germline V gene sequence: CDR1 LGHNA, CDR2 YSLEER. The CDR3 DNA is TGCGCCAGCAGCCAAGTATTTGGTGGCGGAACCTACGAGCAGTACTTC. Translation gives CASSQVFGGGTYEQYF.

In DNA form, the CDR3 reads TGTGCCAGCTCCGCGACAGGGTTCCACGAGCAGTACTTC. This sequence encodes CASSATGFHEQYF. The chain employs TRBV28 and TRBJ2-7; 7 bases are shared with TRBD1. The V gene end was trimmed by 8 bases and the J gene end by 5 bases; junction bases not matched to a gene: 9. Looked up from germline, CDR1 is MDHEN and CDR2 is SYDVKM. The length of the CDR3 is 13 residues.

The V and J genes are TRBV14 and TRBJ2-2; D gene uncertain. This CDR3 has 13 amino acids. The ends were cut back, 1 base at V and 6 bases at J, with 6 bases in the middle. Germline values: CDR1 SGHDN, CDR2 FVKESK. DNA for the CDR3: TGTGCCAGCAGCCAAGCCTCCTCCGGGGAGCTGTTTTTT. Amino acid sequence: CASSQASSGELFF.

This clonotype appeared many times. V usage is TRBV5-1 and J usage is TRBJ2-1; no reliable D call. The CDR3 sequence is 15 residues long. V shed 0 bases and J shed 3 bases, with 10 bases lying between them. Germline assignment: CDR1 SGHRS and CDR2 YFSETQ. The CDR3 DNA reads as TGCGCCAGCAGCTTGGAGTCCGAATACTACAATGAGCAGTTCTTC. Translated: CASSLESEYYNEQFF.

The chain combines TRBV5-1 with TRBJ2-5, with D hard to call. CDR3 length equals 13 residues. Germline CDR1 and CDR2: SGHRS and YFSETQ. V was clipped by 4 bases and J by 1 base, with 8 bases between them. Written as DNA, the CDR3 is TGCGCCAGCAGCCCCAAAACCCAAGAGACCCAGTACTTC. This encodes CASSPKTQETQYF.

This clonotype was observed many times. The rearrangement links TRBV7-8 to TRBJ2-1; 7 bases fit TRBD2. The CDR3 is 13 amino acids. Germline V gene sequence: CDR1 SGHVS, CDR2 FQNEAQ. V dropped 4 bases and J dropped 14; count of bases not matched to a gene: 11. This CDR3 reads CASSYLAEEHKFF. CDR3 DNA sequence: TGTGCCAGCAGCTACCTAGCGGAGGAGCATAAGTTCTTC.

This chain uses TRBV4-3 with TRBJ2-1; 9 positions match TRBD1. V lost 3 bases to trimming and J lost 6 bases; unmatched junction nucleotides: 3. The length of the CDR3 is 14 residues. The germline gives CDR1 LGHNA, CDR2 YSLEER. CDR3 sequence: CASSQGQGTNEQFF. CDR3 in DNA: TGCGCCAGCAGCCAGGGACAGGGAACCAATGAGCAGTTCTTC.

The genes are TRBV18 and TRBJ2-1; possible D gene TRBD1, 6 bases. The CDR3 sequence is 15 residues long. V was shortened by 3 bases and J by 3 bases, with 12 bases between the two germline ends. Germline V gene data show CDR1 as KGHSH and CDR2 as LQKENI. The CDR3 reads CASSPKGHRYNEQFF. The DNA of the CDR3 is TGTGCCAGCTCACCTAAGGGACACCGCTACAATGAGCAGTTCTTC. The whole variable domain, filled in from reference TRBV18 and TRBJ2-1, reads NAGVMQNPRHLVRRRGQEARLRCSPMKGHSHVYWYRQLPEEGLKFMVYLQKENIIDESGMPKERFSAEFPKEGPSILRIQQVVRGDSAAYFCASSPKGHRYNEQFFGPGTRLTVL.

This clonotype was recorded many times. This chain links TRBV20-1 with TRBJ2-7; D assignment may be TRBD1 or TRBD2 (5 bases each). The CDR3 runs to 16 residues. V lost 2 bases, J lost 6 bases, and 23 bases lay in between. Looked up from germline, CDR1 is DFQATT and CDR2 is SNEGSKA (reference sequence). CDR3 loop: CSARFFSGTPLVEQYF. The CDR3, as DNA: TGCAGTGCTAGATTTTTTTCCGGGACCCCTTTGGTCGAGCAGTACTTC.

This clonotype was seen repeatedly, ten times or more. The chain recombines TRBV6-1 with TRBJ2-2; D gene uncertain. The V end was cut by 4 bases, the J end by 16 bases, with 16 bases between. Germline CDR1 MNHNS, CDR2 SASEGT. This CDR3 region has 12 residues. The CDR3 DNA sequence: TGTGCCAGCAGTGTTCTCGAAGGCTGGCCGTTTTTT. Residues: CASSVLEGWPFF.

This clonotype was seen many times. This rearrangement joins TRBV5-1 to TRBJ2-2; D possibly uses TRBD1 or TRBD2 (5 bases each). Germline CDR1 is SGHRS and CDR2 is YFSETQ. Deletions cut 1 base from V and 6 bases from J, with 7 bases between. The CDR3 covers 13 residues. The CDR3 here is CASSLSGPGELFF. CDR3 nucleotides: TGCGCCAGCAGCTTGTCGGGGCCCGGGGAGCTGTTTTTT.

The table lists this clonotype with many counts. The V call is TRBV6-2 or TRBV6-3, the J call TRBJ2-5; TRBD1 aligns across 9 bases. V shed 6 bases, J shed 4 bases, and the junction held 3 bases outside the gene matches. The CDR3 is 13 amino acids. Germline V gene sequence: CDR1 MNHEY, CDR2 SVGEGT. The CDR3 bases are TGTGCCAGCAGGGGGACAGGGTTAGAGACCCAGTACTTC. Encoded protein: CASRGTGLETQYF.